One and the same sample provided the 8 T cell receptor beta chains below, sequenced in a study of blood T cell repertoires in COVID-19. Using immunoSEQ multiplex PCR, the repertoire was profiled, and TCRdb retains in-frame clones only, with some absent. This table holds about 110,000 clones, approximately 83% found once. The material sequenced was peripheral blood. The receptors stem from a man aged 45 to 65 with acute or convalescent COVID-19.

The chain joins TRBV11-3 to TRBJ2-1; 7 bases map to TRBD1. CDR1 is SGHNT and CDR2 is YENEEA in the germline V gene. CDR3 length: 16 amino acids. V dropped 0 bases and J dropped 2; count of bases not matched to a gene: 4. In DNA form, the CDR3 reads TGTGCCAGCAGCTTAGATTGGGACAGAGCCTACAATGAGCAGTTCTTC. As protein: CASSLDWDRAYNEQFF.

This chain joins TRBV7-6 and TRBJ2-7, with D possibly matching TRBD2 (6 bases). The CDR3 has 15 amino acids. Germline values: CDR1 SGHVS, CDR2 FNYEAQ. Trimming removed 5 bases at V and 3 bases at J, with 17 bases between. The CDR3 spells CASSHTTGGNYEQYF. The DNA for the CDR3 is TGTGCCAGCAGCCACACAACAGGAGGGAACTACGAGCAGTACTTC.

The chain employs TRBV19 and TRBJ2-5; 11 bases match TRBD1. Germline loops: CDR1 LNHDA, CDR2 SQIVND (reference sequence). The CDR3 sequence is 18 residues long. After removal of 4 bases from V and 4 bases from J, the junction contained 14 bases not matched to a gene. This chain's CDR3 is CASSKGQGVYSLRETQYF. The CDR3 DNA reads as TGTGCCAGTAGTAAGGGACAGGGGGTATATTCCTTAAGAGAGACCCAGTACTTC.

The chain has TRBV12-3 or TRBV12-4 and TRBJ1-2, with TRBD1 matching over 10 bases. There are 13 residues in the CDR3. J gave up 7 bases and V 3 bases, and 2 bases lay outside the gene matches. CDR3 region: CASSFGTGVGYTF. CDR3 coding DNA: TGTGCCAGCAGTTTCGGGACAGGGGTTGGCTACACCTTC.

The J gene is TRBJ2-7, the V gene TRBV11-2; 10 bases fit TRBD1. Germline V CDR1 and CDR2: SGHAT, FQNNGV. The CDR3 spans 15 residues. V was clipped by 1 base and J by 2 bases; unmatched bases: 2. CDR3 sequence: CASSLGDRGPYEQYF. The DNA of the CDR3 is TGTGCCAGCAGCTTAGGGGACAGGGGCCCCTACGAGCAGTACTTC.

The chain carries TRBV6-1 and TRBJ2-7, with TRBD1 matching over 7 bases. Germline CDR1 MNHNS, CDR2 SASEGT. Trimming removed 3 bases from V and 4 bases from J; junction bases left unmatched: 12. The CDR3 length is 16 residues. The CDR3 region has the DNA TGTGCCAGCAGTGATATCCCGCCAAGGGGGCTTTACGAGCAGTACTTC. Its translation: CASSDIPPRGLYEQYF.

This clone was counted a single time. The chain links TRBV10-3 to TRBJ2-3, with 11 bases identical to TRBD2. The V gene end was trimmed by 7 bases and the J gene end by 2 bases; junction bases not matched to a gene: 2. This CDR3 spans 14 amino acids. Per germline, CDR1 ENHRY and CDR2 SYGVKD. Here the CDR3 reads CAIMTSGNTDTQYF. CDR3 bases: TGTGCCATCATGACTAGCGGGAACACAGATACGCAGTATTTT.

The chain couples TRBV5-1 to TRBJ2-5, with D unresolved. The CDR3 sequence is 15 residues long. The V and J ends lost 5 bases and 5 bases respectively, with 19 bases between them. CDR1 and CDR2 from the germline V gene are SGHRS and YFSETQ. CDR3 residues: CASRVLPVVGETQYF. CDR3 sequence (DNA): TGCGCCAGCAGAGTGTTACCAGTGGTCGGGGAGACCCAGTACTTC.